The text below deals with one T cell receptor beta chain. Its antigen is not identified. The record originates from a study of graft-versus-host responses after intestinal transplantation. Across the whole study: Every recipient had anti-thymocyte globulin induction and approximately 3 years of tacrolimus plus steroids. Study findings and constraints: In recipient marrow, GvH clones were found, and some appeared first in ileum or blood. The study associated peak circulating GvH clone levels with early post-transplant HvG declines.

Only in-frame clones appear in the TCRdb table, and some are missing; sequencing was by immunoSEQ multiplex PCR. The data contain 30,000 or so clones, about 80% of them seen just once; the ten biggest clones take up around 20%. The CDR3 is 16 amino acids. In germline, CDR1 is KGHSY, CDR2 FQNENV. V shed 6 bases and J 1 base; nucleotides not matched to a gene: 7. This sequence originates from a human donor who received an intestinal transplant. V usage is TRBV16 and J usage is TRBJ2-3; 10 bases line up with TRBD2. The material was unstimulated CD8+ T cells sorted from spleen or lymph node cells, obtained before intestinal transplant. The CDR3 reads CASSATGTSGTDTQYF. CDR3 DNA sequence: TGTGCCAGCAGTGCCACCGGGACTAGCGGCACAGATACGCAGTATTTT.